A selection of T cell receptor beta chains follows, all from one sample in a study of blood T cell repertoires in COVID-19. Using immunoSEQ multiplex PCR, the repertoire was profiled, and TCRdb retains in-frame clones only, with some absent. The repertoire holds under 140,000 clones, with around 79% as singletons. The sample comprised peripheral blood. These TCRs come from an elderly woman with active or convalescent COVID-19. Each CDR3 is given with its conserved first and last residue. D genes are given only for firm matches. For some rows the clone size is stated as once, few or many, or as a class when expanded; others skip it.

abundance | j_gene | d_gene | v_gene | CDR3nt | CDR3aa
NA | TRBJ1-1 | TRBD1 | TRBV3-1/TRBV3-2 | TGTGCCAGCAGCCCCCAGGACAGGGGCGTCACTGAAGCTTTCTTT | CASSPQDRGVTEAFF
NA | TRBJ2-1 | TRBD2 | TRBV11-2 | TGTGCCAGCAGCTTACAACTAGCGGAATACAATGAGCAGTTCTTC | CASSLQLAEYNEQFF
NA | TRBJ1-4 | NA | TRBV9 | TGTGCCAGCAGCCCTCGCGGGGAAAGTGAAAAACTGTTTTTT | CASSPRGESEKLFF
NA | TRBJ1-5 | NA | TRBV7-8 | TGTGCCAGCAGCCCCCAGGCTTATAGCAATCAGCCCCAGCATTTT | CASSPQAYSNQPQHF
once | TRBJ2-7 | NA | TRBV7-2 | TGTGCCAGCAGCCGCTCCCTTTCGGGGATGGGGGAGCAGTACTTC | CASSRSLSGMGEQYF
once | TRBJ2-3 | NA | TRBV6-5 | TGTGCCAGCAGCCCCCAACCCGGACAGACAGATACGCAGTATTTT | CASSPQPGQTDTQYF
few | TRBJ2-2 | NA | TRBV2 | TGTGCCAGCAGTGTGTCCGCGGCTACGAACACCGGGGAGCTGTTTTTT | CASSVSAATNTGELFF
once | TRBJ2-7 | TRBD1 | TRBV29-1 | TGCAGCGTTGACGGGGTCCGGGACAGGGGCTCCTACGAGCAGTACTTC | CSVDGVRDRGSYEQYF
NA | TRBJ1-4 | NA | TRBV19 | TGTGCCAGTAGTCTGGGGCGAAGTGAAAAACTGTTTTTT | CASSLGRSEKLFF
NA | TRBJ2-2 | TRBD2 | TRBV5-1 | TGCGCCAGCAGCTTAGAACTAGCGGGAGCTTTTAACGGGGAGCTGTTTTTT | CASSLELAGAFNGELFF
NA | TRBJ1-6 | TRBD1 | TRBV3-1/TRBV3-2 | TGTGCCAGCAGCCAAGAGCTGGGAGACTCCGGGGGACAGGGTGTAGGGTTT | CASSQELGDSGGQGVGF
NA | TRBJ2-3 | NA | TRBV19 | TGTGCCAGTAGTTTGGGCGGGACGACAGATACGCAGTATTTT | CASSLGGTTDTQYF
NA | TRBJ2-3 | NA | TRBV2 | TGTGCCAGCAGTGGTGGCCCTAGCACAGATACGCAGTATTTT | CASSGGPSTDTQYF
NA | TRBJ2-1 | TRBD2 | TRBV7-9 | TGTGCCAGCAGCTTAGTGGGACTAGCGGGACTGTACAATGAGCAGTTCTTC | CASSLVGLAGLYNEQFF
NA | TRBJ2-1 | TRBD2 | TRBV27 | TGTGCCAGCAGTTTATGGGGCGGGAGGGCGCACAATGAGCAGTTCTTC | CASSLWGGRAHNEQFF
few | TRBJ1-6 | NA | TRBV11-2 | TGTGCCAGCAGCTTCGGGGTCTCGAGAAATTCACCCCTCCACTTT | CASSFGVSRNSPLHF
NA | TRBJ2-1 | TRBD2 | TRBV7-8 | TGTGCCAGCAGCTTATCTTTGGGACTAGCGGGAAGCGGGGAGCAGTTCTTC | CASSLSLGLAGSGEQFF
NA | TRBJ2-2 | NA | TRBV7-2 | TGTGCCAGCAGCTTAGCCCAGTCCCCCACCGGGGAGCTGTTTTTT | CASSLAQSPTGELFF
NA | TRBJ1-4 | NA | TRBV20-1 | TGCAGTGCGGAGCGAATCGAAAAACTGTTTTTT | CSAERIEKLFF
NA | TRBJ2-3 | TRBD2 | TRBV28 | TGTGCCAGCCTTCCCCCCTCTGGCGGGAGGAAGGGGGATACGCAGTATTTT | CASLPPSGGRKGDTQYF
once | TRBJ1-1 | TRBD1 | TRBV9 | TGTGCCAGCAGCGTAGCTGGACAGGGTGGAGCTTTCTTT | CASSVAGQGGAFF
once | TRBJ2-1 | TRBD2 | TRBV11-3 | TGTGCCAGCAGCGTAACTAGCGGGGGAGGGCATGAGCAGTTCTTC | CASSVTSGGGHEQFF
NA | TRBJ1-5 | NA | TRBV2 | TGTGCCAGCAGCCAAGACAGCCAGCCCCAGCATTTT | CASSQDSQPQHF
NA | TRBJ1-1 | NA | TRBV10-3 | TGTGCCATCACCTCCAATCCAGAGAACACTGAAGCTTTCTTT | CAITSNPENTEAFF
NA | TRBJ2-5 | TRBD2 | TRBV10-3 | TGTGCCATCAGTGGCACTAGCGAGGGAGAGACCCAGTACTTC | CAISGTSEGETQYF
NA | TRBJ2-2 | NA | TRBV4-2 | TGTGCCAGCAACCTACGAGCGTCCCGCGTTCGGGAGCTGTTTTTT | CASNLRASRVRELFF
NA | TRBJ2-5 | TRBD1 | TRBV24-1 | TGTGCCACCAGTGACCCGAGGACAGGGATCTCGGAGACCCAGTACTTC | CATSDPRTGISETQYF
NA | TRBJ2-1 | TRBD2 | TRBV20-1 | TGCAGTGCTAGTTCGGGAGGCTACAATGAGCAGTTCTTC | CSASSGGYNEQFF
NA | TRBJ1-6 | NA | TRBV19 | TGTGCCAGTAGTATACGGGACTTTAATTCACCCCTCCACTTT | CASSIRDFNSPLHF
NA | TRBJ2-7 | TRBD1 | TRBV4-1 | TGCGCCAGCAGCCAAGGTAGGACAGGGGTCGAGCAGTACTTC | CASSQGRTGVEQYF
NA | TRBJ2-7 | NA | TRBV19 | TGTGCCAGTAGTGGGGCGGCATCTTACGAGCAGTACTTC | CASSGAASYEQYF
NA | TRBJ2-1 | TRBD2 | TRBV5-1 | TGCGCCAGCAGCGTCCCGGGACTAGCGGACAATGAGCAGTTCTTC | CASSVPGLADNEQFF
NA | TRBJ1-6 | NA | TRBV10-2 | TGCGCCAGCAGTGAGGGACAGTCAGTCCCCCTCCACTTT | CASSEGQSVPLHF
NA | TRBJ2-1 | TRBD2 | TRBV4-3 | TGCGCCAGCAGCCCGCACGGACTAGCGGAACTGCTCTCCTACAATGAGCAGTTCTTC | CASSPHGLAELLSYNEQFF
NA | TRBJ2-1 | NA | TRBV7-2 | TGTGCCAGCAGCTCCTCGAGCTACAATGAGCAGTTCTTC | CASSSSSYNEQFF
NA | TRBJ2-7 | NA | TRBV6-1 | TGTGCCAGCAGTGAGGGTGAGGTCGCCTACGAGCAGTACTTC | CASSEGEVAYEQYF
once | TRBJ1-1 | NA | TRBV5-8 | TGTGCCAGCAGCTTAAGGGGCTACACTGAAGCTTTCTTT | CASSLRGYTEAFF
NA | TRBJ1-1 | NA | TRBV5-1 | TGCGCCAGCAGCGAGGGTTACACTGAAGCTTTCTTT | CASSEGYTEAFF
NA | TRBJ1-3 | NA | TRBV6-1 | TGTGCCAGCAGTGTAACGAGGCTTTTGCAGGGCACTGGAAACACCATATATTTT | CASSVTRLLQGTGNTIYF
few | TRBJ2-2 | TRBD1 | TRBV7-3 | TGTGCCAGCAGCCCGGACAGGGGATTGCCCGGGGAGCTGTTTTTT | CASSPDRGLPGELFF
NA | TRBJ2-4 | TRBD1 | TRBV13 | TGTGCCAGCAGCTTGATGACAGGGCCCAACATTCAGTACTTC | CASSLMTGPNIQYF
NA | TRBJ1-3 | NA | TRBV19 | TGTGCCAGTAGTATAAGGGGCCGCGCGGAGAGCTCTGGAAACACCATATATTTT | CASSIRGRAESSGNTIYF
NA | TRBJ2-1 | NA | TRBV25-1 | TGTGCCAGCAGTGAATATCTACCCAGGGGTGAGCAGTTCTTC | CASSEYLPRGEQFF
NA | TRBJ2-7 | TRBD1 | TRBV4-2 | TGTGCCAGCAGCCAAGGGGACAGTTCCTACGAGCAGTACTTC | CASSQGDSSYEQYF
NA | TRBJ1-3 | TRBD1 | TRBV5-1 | TGCGCCAGCAGCTTTTCTTCGGGGACAGCCTCTGGAAACACCATATATTTT | CASSFSSGTASGNTIYF
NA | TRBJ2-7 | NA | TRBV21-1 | TGTGCCAGCAGCAAAGAAGGGGGTTACGTGAGGAGTTACGAGCAGTACTTC | CASSKEGGYVRSYEQYF
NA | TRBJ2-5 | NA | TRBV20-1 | TGCAGTGCTAGTCGCCGACTTGGGACCCAGTACTTC | CSASRRLGTQYF
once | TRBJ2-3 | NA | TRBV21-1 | TGTGCCAGCAGCAAAGATGACCGACTACCGCCTACTAGCACAGATACGCAGTATTTT | CASSKDDRLPPTSTDTQYF
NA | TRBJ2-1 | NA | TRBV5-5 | TGTGCCAGCAGCTTGGGGACTCACAATGAGCAGTTCTTC | CASSLGTHNEQFF
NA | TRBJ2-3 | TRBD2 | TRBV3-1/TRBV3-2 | TGTGCCAGCAGACAGACTAGCGGCACAGATACGCAGTATTTT | CASRQTSGTDTQYF
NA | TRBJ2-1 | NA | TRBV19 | TGTGCCAGTAGTAGAATGTCACAGAGCAATGAGCAGTTCTTC | CASSRMSQSNEQFF
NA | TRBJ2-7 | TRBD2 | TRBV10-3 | TGTGCCATCAGTGCGGCTAGCGGGAGGGCGCGAGAGCAGTACTTC | CAISAASGRAREQYF
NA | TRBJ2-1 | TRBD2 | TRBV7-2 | TGTGCCAGCAGCTTAGTCGGGACTAGCGGTTACAATGAGCAGTTCTTC | CASSLVGTSGYNEQFF
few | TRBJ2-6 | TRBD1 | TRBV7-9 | TGTGCCAGCAGCTTACCGGACAGGCGAAGCTCTGGGGCCAACGTCCTGACTTTC | CASSLPDRRSSGANVLTF
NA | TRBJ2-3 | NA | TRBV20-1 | TGCAGTGCTAGTAAGGCAGCGTCTGGCACAGATACGCAGTATTTT | CSASKAASGTDTQYF